Described below is a single T cell receptor (beta chain) sequence and its context. The CDR3 has 16 residues. Trimming cost V 0 bases and J 4 bases, with 16 bases left between them. CDR1 and CDR2 (germline): MNHEY, SVGAGI. Under the authors' procedure: Reference gene primer amplification gave nucleated cell count estimates. TCRdb keeps only in-frame clones here, not all; method: immunoSEQ multiplex PCR. The V and J calls and the clone size are those of that table, but D and trimming were determined from the DNA. The table shows approximately 170,000 clones, with 70% to 90% occurring only once. This sample is drawn from a study of blood T cell repertoires in COVID-19. As for the study in general: The United States, Italy and Spain were the sources of the acute and convalescent COVID-19 samples.

The sequence was obtained from a man aged 25-45 years with acute or convalescent COVID-19. The chain recombines TRBV6-5 with TRBJ2-7; possibly TRBD2 for D (6 bases). Sequences were obtained from peripheral blood. The chain's CDR3 is CASSYSGASGRYEQYF. In DNA, the CDR3 is TGTGCCAGCAGTTACTCGGGAGCCAGCGGGCGATACGAGCAGTACTTC.